This T cell receptor beta chain was sequenced for a study of blood T cell repertoires in COVID-19. Categorization into cohorts depended on clinical history that participants reported. Produced via immunoSEQ multiplex PCR; TCRdb's table is partial and in-frame only. The sample lists some 390,000 clones, just under 90% occurring once. Trimming pared 8 bases from V and 0 bases from J, leaving 10 bases between. The CDR3 totals 14 residues. Germline V gives CDR1 LNHNV, CDR2 YYDKDF (reference sequence). The chain is built from TRBV15 and TRBJ1-4; a possible D gene is TRBD1 (6 bases). Sequenced sample: PBMCs or T cells enriched from blood (not recorded which). This receptor was obtained from a woman in her 30s who had recovered from COVID-19. The CDR3 protein is CATGGPSTNEKLFF. CDR3 DNA: TGTGCCACCGGGGGCCCCTCAACTAATGAAAAACTGTTTTTT.